This is a list of T cell receptor beta chains from one sample in a study of CD8+ T cells in alopecia areata. Libraries were prepared by immunoSEQ multiplex PCR; TCRdb keeps only in-frame clonotypes and omits some of them. The sample includes 180,000 or so clones, 45% to 60% of them seen just once. Here the sequenced sample was CD8+ T cells sorted from blood, taken around week 53, from a patient treated with tofacitinib. These receptors came from a human donor with alopecia areata. Both conserved end residues are part of each CDR3. The D gene is left open where the match is weak. The size entry is marked missing in some rows and otherwise reads once, few, many or a size class.

cdr3_nt: TGTGCCAGCAGCTTAGCTGGGGACAGTTTAGAGACCCAGTACTTC
cdr3_aa: CASSLAGDSLETQYF
v_call: TRBV11-1
j_call: TRBJ2-5
d_call: TRBD1
clone_size: NA

cdr3_nt: TGTGCCAGCAGTGAATTGGGTCAGGGGGCCTTCAATGAGCAGTTCTTC
cdr3_aa: CASSELGQGAFNEQFF
v_call: TRBV2
j_call: TRBJ2-1
d_call: TRBD1
clone_size: NA

cdr3_nt: TGCGCCAGCAGCCAAGATCCAGGTTGGGGCAATCAGCCCCAGCATTTT
cdr3_aa: CASSQDPGWGNQPQHF
v_call: TRBV4-1
j_call: TRBJ1-5
d_call: NA
clone_size: NA

cdr3_nt: TGTGCCAGCAGCGTGGGCGGGGGGGCCTCTGAGCAGTTCTTC
cdr3_aa: CASSVGGGASEQFF
v_call: TRBV9
j_call: TRBJ2-1
d_call: TRBD2
clone_size: NA

cdr3_nt: TGTGCCAGCAGCTTAAGCCCAACAGATACGCAGTATTTT
cdr3_aa: CASSLSPTDTQYF
v_call: TRBV7-9
j_call: TRBJ2-3
d_call: NA
clone_size: NA

cdr3_nt: TGTGCCAGCAGCTCGACAGCCAGATACAATGAGCAGTTCTTC
cdr3_aa: CASSSTARYNEQFF
v_call: TRBV7-9
j_call: TRBJ2-1
d_call: NA
clone_size: few

cdr3_nt: TGCAGCGTTGAAGGAAGGGACGAGCAGTACTTC
cdr3_aa: CSVEGRDEQYF
v_call: TRBV29-1
j_call: TRBJ2-7
d_call: NA
clone_size: NA

cdr3_nt: TGTGCCAGCACCCACCATGGATCCTACGAGCAGTACTTC
cdr3_aa: CASTHHGSYEQYF
v_call: TRBV28
j_call: TRBJ2-7
d_call: NA
clone_size: NA

cdr3_nt: TGTGCCAGCAGCCCCCCGTTGCGGTCCTCGAACACTGAAGCTTTCTTT
cdr3_aa: CASSPPLRSSNTEAFF
v_call: TRBV7-9
j_call: TRBJ1-1
d_call: NA
clone_size: NA

cdr3_nt: TGTGCCAGCAGCTTGGGGTGGGATCGCGGGGAGCAGTACTTC
cdr3_aa: CASSLGWDRGEQYF
v_call: TRBV5-6
j_call: TRBJ2-7
d_call: NA
clone_size: NA

cdr3_nt: TGCAGCGGGACTACGGGGGCGGAATACGAGCAGTACTTC
cdr3_aa: CSGTTGAEYEQYF
v_call: TRBV29-1
j_call: TRBJ2-7
d_call: NA
clone_size: NA

cdr3_nt: TGTGCCAGCAGTTTAATCCCACTCTACGAGCAGTACTTC
cdr3_aa: CASSLIPLYEQYF
v_call: TRBV27
j_call: TRBJ2-7
d_call: NA
clone_size: NA

cdr3_nt: TGTGCCAGCAGCTTGCAAACTGAAGCTTTCTTT
cdr3_aa: CASSLQTEAFF
v_call: TRBV5-6
j_call: TRBJ1-1
d_call: NA
clone_size: NA

cdr3_nt: TGCGCCAGCAGCCAAGACCCCGGGTATGATCAGCCCCAGCATTTT
cdr3_aa: CASSQDPGYDQPQHF
v_call: TRBV4-1
j_call: TRBJ1-5
d_call: NA
clone_size: once

cdr3_nt: TGTGCCAGCAGTGACTCTAGGGACACCGGGGAGCTGTTTTTT
cdr3_aa: CASSDSRDTGELFF
v_call: TRBV6-4
j_call: TRBJ2-2
d_call: NA
clone_size: medium-sized

cdr3_nt: TGTGCCAGCAGCCAAGATCGGCGGTACAATGAGCAGTTCTTC
cdr3_aa: CASSQDRRYNEQFF
v_call: TRBV14
j_call: TRBJ2-1
d_call: NA
clone_size: few